The entry that follows covers one T cell receptor beta chain sequence. Compared with germline, one end of the junction differs, possibly owing to a read error. The entry originates in a study of blood T cell repertoires in COVID-19. Study as a whole: T cells, B-cell-depleted T cells, or PBMCs provided the cDNA or gDNA that served as material.

The CDR3 runs 11 residues. Assay used: immunoSEQ multiplex PCR; TCRdb lists only in-frame clones, some missing. The sample shows about 99,000 clones, less than 90% of them seen only once. The source is a human donor in a cohort sampled during active COVID-19. V gene TRBV12-3 or TRBV12-4 combines with J gene TRBJ1-2; D gene uncertain. The material sequenced was peripheral blood. This chain's CDR3 is CATSLSYGYTF. The CDR3 nucleotides read TGTGCCACCAGTCTATCCTATGGCTACACCTTC.